This TCR beta chain was obtained from a study of blood T cell repertoires in COVID-19 (dated by TCRdb to 2020 to 2021). Describing the broader study: Collaborator samples came from the United States, Italy and Spain and covered acute and convalescent phases of COVID-19. The prospective study material was composed of cDNA or gDNA derived from T cells, B-cell-depleted T cells, or PBMCs. Subjects who had been exposed to COVID-19, were actively infected with it, or had recovered from it provided the deeply sampled blood TCRbeta repertoires that made up the dataset. The repertoires were released in a freely available public database intended as a resource for research on the immune response to SARS-CoV-2. Samples came from the ongoing ImmuneRACE study (first 160 participants) plus 1,254 subjects from 6 global collaborators. A de-identified subject ID, COVID-19 status, age in years and sex were almost always included in the sample metadata. Where HLA class I and class II types were available, the types were taken from metadata supplied by the sample provider, not from assay-based typing.

Trimming removed 1 base from V and 6 bases from J, leaving 21 bases between the germline ends. CDR1 and CDR2 were assigned from the germline V gene (reference sequence) as LGHDT and YNNKEL. From the cysteine through the phenylalanine, the CDR3 covers 17 amino acids. The retained sequence is limited to the CDR3, 51 bases, with the frame set at the first base. The collaborating institutions used their own protocols to collect whole blood in K2EDTA tubes. For TCRbeta analysis, collaborator samples were shipped as frozen whole blood, as isolated PBMCs, or as DNA extracted from either sample type. General conclusions and limits of the study: Clinical and demographic metadata were provided uncurated, with the amount varying by source and participant.

With respect to this clone: This receptor's antigen is unknown. No quality values exist for individual bases; no much larger clone is one base distant.

TCRbeta CDR3 regions were amplified from genomic DNA using the immunoSEQ Assay, a bias-controlled multiplex PCR. The paper's data handling went like this. Nucleated cell counts per sample were estimated from amplification of reference gene primers within the assay. Sequence reads were collapsed and filtered to measure the absolute abundance of every unique TCRbeta CDR3 rearrangement. For each sample, productive Simpson clonality was calculated as the square root of Simpson's diversity index across productive rearrangements. TCRdb holds this immuneACCESS table with in-frame rearrangements only. Some clones are missing; in checked studies, unresolved V genes explain under half, and the rest has no known cause. That table furnishes V, J and clone size, whereas the DNA furnished D and trimming. This sample holds approximately 110,000 clones; 80% were observed only once. Of the sample, approximately 4.2% is held by the ten largest clones.

This TCR was recovered from a human donor in a cohort sampled during active or convalescent COVID-19. The V and J segments used are TRBV3-1 (or the pseudogene TRBV3-2) and TRBJ1-1; the D region possibly corresponds to TRBD1 (6 bases align). Input material: peripheral blood. The CDR3: CASSQGVALSGASEAFF. Here is the DNA: TGTGCCAGCAGCCAAGGGGTGGCTTTGTCAGGGGCCTCTGAAGCTTTCTTT.